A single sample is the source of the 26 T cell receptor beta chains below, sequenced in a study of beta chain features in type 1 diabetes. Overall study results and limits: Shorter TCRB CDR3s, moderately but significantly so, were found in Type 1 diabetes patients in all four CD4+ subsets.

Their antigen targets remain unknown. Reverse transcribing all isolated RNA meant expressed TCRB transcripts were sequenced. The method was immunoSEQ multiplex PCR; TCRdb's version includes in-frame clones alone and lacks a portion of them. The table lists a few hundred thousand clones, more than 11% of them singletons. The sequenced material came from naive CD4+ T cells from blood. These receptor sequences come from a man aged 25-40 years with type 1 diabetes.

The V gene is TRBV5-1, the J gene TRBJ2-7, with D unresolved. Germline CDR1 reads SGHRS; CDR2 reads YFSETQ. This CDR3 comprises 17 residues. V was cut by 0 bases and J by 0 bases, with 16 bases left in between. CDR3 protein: CASSLGPTGASSYEQYF. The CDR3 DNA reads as TGCGCCAGCAGCTTGGGGCCGACTGGCGCCAGCTCCTACGAGCAGTACTTC.

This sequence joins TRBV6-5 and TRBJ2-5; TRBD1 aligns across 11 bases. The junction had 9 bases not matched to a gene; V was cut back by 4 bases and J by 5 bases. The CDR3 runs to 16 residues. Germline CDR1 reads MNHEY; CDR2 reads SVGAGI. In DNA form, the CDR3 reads TGTGCCAGCAGTTTCGGACAGGGGGCTATAGTGGAGACCCAGTACTTC. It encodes CASSFGQGAIVETQYF.

CDR3 nucleotides: TGTGCCAGTAGTATGTCGTTCAGGGTTGAGACCCAGTACTTC. Translated: CASSMSFRVETQYF. The chain carries TRBV19 and TRBJ2-5; tentative D call: TRBD1 (5 bases). This CDR3 has 14 amino acids. In germline, CDR1 is LNHDA, CDR2 SQIVND (reference sequence). Trimming took off 3 bases at V and 5 bases at J, with 13 bases between the two ends.

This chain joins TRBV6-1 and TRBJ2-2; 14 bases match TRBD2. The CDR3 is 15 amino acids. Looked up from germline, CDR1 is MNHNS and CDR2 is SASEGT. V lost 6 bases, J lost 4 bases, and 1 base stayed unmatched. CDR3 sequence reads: CASSGLAGGTGELFF. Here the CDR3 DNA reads TGTGCCAGCAGCGGACTAGCGGGAGGCACCGGGGAGCTGTTTTTT.

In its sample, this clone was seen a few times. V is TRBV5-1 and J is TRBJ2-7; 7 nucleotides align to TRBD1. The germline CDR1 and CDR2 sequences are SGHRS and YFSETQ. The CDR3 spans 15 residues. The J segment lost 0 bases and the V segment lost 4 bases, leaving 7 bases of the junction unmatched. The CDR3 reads CASSPEGDSSYEQYF. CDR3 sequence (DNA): TGCGCCAGCAGCCCCGAAGGGGACAGCTCCTACGAGCAGTACTTC.

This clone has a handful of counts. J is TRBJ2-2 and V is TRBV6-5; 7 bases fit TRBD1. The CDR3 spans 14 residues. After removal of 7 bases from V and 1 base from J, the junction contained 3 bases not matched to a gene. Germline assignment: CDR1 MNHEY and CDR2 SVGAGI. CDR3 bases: TGTGCCAGCATAGGACAGGAGAACACCGGGGAGCTGTTTTTT. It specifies CASIGQENTGELFF.

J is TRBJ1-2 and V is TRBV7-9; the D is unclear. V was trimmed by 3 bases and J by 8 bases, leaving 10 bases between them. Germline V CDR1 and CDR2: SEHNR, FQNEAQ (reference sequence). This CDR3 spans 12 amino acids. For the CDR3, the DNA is TGTGCCAGCAGCTTCCCCGGGAGCGGCTACACCTTC. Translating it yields CASSFPGSGYTF.

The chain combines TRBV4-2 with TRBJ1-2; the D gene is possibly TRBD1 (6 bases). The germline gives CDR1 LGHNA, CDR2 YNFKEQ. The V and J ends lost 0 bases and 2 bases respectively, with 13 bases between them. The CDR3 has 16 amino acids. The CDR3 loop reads CASSQDRGGGNYGYTF. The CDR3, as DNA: TGTGCCAGCAGCCAAGATCGGGGAGGGGGGAACTATGGCTACACCTTC.

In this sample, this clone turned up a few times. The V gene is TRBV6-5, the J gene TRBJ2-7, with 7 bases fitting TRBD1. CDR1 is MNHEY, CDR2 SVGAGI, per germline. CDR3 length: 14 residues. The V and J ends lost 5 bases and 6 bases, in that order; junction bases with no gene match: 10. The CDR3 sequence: CASSPLRGPSEQYF. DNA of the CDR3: TGTGCCAGCAGTCCCCTGAGGGGGCCTAGCGAGCAGTACTTC.

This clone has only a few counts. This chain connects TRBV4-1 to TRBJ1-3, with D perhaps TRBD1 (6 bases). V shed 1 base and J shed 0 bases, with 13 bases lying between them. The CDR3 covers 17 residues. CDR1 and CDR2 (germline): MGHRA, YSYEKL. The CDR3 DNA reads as TGCGCCAGCAGCCAAGCCGACAGGACAAGCTCTGGAAACACCATATATTTT. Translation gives CASSQADRTSSGNTIYF.

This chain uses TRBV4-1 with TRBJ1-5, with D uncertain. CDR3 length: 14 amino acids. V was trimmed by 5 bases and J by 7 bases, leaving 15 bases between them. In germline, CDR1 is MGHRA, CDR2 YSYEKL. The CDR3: CASSLEAIRQPQHF. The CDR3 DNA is TGCGCCAGCAGCTTGGAGGCTATTCGACAGCCCCAGCATTTT.

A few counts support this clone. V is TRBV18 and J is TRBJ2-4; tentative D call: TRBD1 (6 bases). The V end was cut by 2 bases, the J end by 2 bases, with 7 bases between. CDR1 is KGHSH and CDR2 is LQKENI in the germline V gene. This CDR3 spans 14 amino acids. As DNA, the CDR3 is TGTGCCAGCTCACCAACAGGGACCAAAAACATTCAGTACTTC. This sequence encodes CASSPTGTKNIQYF. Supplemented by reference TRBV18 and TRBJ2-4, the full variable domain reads NAGVMQNPRHLVRRRGQEARLRCSPMKGHSHVYWYRQLPEEGLKFMVYLQKENIIDESGMPKERFSAEFPKEGPSILRIQQVVRGDSAAYFCASSPTGTKNIQYFGAGTRLSVL.

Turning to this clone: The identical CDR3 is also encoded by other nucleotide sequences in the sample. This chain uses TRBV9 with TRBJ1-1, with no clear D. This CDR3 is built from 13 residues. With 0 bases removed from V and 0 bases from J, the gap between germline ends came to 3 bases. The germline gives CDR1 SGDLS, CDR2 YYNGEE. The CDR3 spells CASSVAVNTEAFF. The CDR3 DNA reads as TGTGCCAGCAGCGTAGCCGTGAACACTGAAGCTTTCTTT.

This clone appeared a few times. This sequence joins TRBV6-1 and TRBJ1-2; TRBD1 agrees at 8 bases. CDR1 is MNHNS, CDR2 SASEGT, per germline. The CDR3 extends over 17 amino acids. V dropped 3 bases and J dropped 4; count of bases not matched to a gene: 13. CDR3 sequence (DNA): TGTGCCAGCAGTGACAGGGGGCAAGTTTTTGGACTCTATGGCTACACCTTC. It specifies CASSDRGQVFGLYGYTF.

DNA for the CDR3: TGTGCCAGCAGCTGGGGAACAGGCCAGGGTGAGCAGTTCTTC. It yields the protein CASSWGTGQGEQFF. The chain couples TRBV5-4 to TRBJ2-1, with D perhaps TRBD1 (5 bases). Germline CDR1 reads SGHNT; CDR2 reads YYREEE (reference sequence). CDR3 length: 14 residues. V was trimmed by 3 bases and J by 9 bases, leaving 16 bases between them. The full variable domain, in which reference TRBV5-4 and TRBJ2-1 provide the parts outside the CDR3, is ETGVTQSPTHLIKTRGQQVTLRCSSQSGHNTVSWYQQALGQGPQFIFQYYREEENGRGNFPPRFSGLQFPNYSSELNVNALELDDSALYLCASSWGTGQGEQFFGPGTRLTVL.

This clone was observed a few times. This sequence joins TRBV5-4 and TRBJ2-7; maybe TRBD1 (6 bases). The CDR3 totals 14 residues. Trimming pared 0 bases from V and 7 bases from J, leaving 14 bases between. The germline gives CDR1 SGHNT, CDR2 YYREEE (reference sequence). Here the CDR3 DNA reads TGTGCCAGCAGCTTGGAAAACAGGGTGGGAGAGCAGTACTTC. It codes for CASSLENRVGEQYF.

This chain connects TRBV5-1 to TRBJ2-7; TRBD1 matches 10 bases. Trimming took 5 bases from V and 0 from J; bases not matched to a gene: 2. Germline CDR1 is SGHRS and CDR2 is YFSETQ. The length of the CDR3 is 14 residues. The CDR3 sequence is CASRGQGSSYEQYF. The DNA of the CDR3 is TGCGCCAGCAGGGGACAGGGGAGCTCCTACGAGCAGTACTTC.

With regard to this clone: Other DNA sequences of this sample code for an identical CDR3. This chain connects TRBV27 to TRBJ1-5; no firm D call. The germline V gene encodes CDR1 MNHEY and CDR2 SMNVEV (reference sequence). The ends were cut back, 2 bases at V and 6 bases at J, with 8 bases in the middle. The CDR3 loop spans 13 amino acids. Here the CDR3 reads CASSLRGSQPQHF. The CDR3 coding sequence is TGTGCCAGCAGTTTACGGGGTAGTCAGCCCCAGCATTTT.

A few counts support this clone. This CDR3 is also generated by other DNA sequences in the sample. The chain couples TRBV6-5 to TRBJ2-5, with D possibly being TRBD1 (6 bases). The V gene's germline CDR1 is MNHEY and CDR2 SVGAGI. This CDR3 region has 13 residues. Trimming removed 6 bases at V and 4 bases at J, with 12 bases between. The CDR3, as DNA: TGTGCCAGCAGGCGTACAGGGTTAGAGACCCAGTACTTC. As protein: CASRRTGLETQYF.

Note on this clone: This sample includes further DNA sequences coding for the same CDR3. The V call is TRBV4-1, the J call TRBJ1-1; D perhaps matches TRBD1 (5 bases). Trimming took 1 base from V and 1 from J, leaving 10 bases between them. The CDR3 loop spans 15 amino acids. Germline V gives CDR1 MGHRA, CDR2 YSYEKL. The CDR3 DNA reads TGCGCCAGCAGCCAAGGGCAGGGTGCGAACACTGAAGCTTTCTTT. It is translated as CASSQGQGANTEAFF.

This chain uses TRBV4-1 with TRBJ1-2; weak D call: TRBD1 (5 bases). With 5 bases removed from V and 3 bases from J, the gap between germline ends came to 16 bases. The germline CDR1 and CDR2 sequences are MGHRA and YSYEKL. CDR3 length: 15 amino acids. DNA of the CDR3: TGCGCCAGCAGCGCAGGGTTGTCCTATGACTATGGCTACACCTTC. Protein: CASSAGLSYDYGYTF.

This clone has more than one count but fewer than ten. The CDR3 spells CASSPQGDLNEQYF. CDR3 nucleotide sequence: TGTGCCAGCTCACCACAGGGGGATCTGAACGAGCAGTACTTC. This chain joins TRBV18 and TRBJ2-7; possibly TRBD1 for D (6 bases). CDR3 length equals 14 residues. Germline values: CDR1 KGHSH, CDR2 LQKENI. V shed 1 base and J shed 5 bases, with 12 bases lying between them.

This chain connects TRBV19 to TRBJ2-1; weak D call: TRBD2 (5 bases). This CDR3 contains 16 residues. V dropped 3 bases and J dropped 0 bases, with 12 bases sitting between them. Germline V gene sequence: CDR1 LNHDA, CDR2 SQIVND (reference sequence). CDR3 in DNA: TGTGCCAGTAGTATCCCTGATCGGGGCTCCTACAATGAGCAGTTCTTC. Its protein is CASSIPDRGSYNEQFF.

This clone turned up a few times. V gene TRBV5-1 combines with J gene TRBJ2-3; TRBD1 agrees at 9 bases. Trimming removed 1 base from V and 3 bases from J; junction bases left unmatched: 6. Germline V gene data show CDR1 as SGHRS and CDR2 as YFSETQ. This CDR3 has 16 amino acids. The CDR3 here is CASSLTGTGRTDTQYF. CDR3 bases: TGCGCCAGCAGCTTGACCGGGACAGGGAGGACAGATACGCAGTATTTT. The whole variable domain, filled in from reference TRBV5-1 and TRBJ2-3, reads KAGVTQTPRYLIKTRGQQVTLSCSPISGHRSVSWYQQTPGQGLQFLFEYFSETQRNKGNFPGRFSGRQFSNSRSEMNVSTLELGDSALYLCASSLTGTGRTDTQYFGPGTRLTVL.

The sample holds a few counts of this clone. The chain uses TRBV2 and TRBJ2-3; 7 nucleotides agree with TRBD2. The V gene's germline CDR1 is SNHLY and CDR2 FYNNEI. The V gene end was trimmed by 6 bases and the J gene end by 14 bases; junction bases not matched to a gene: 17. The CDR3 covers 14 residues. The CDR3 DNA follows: TGTGCCAGCAGCGGGGGGAGCACAGATACCCCGCTGTATTTT. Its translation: CASSGGSTDTPLYF.

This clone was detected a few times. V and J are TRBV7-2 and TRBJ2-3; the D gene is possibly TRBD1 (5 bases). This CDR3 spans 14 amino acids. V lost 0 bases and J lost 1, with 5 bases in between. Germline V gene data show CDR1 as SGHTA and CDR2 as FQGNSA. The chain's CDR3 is CASSLATGTDTQYF. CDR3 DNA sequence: TGTGCCAGCAGCTTAGCGACAGGCACAGATACGCAGTATTTT. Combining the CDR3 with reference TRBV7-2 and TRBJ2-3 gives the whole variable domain GAGVSQSPSNKVTEKGKDVELRCDPISGHTALYWYRQSLGQGLEFLIYFQGNSAPDKSGLPSDRFSAERTGGSVSTLTIQRTQQEDSAVYLCASSLATGTDTQYFGPGTRLTVL.